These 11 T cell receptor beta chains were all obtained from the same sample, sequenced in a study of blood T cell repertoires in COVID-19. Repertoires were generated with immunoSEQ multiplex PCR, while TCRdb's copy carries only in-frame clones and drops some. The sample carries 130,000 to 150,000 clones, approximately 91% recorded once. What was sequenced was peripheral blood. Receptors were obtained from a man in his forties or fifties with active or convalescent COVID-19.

The CDR3 reads CASRRRWGLAVTGELFF. The CDR3 bases are TGTGCCAGCAGGCGAAGATGGGGACTAGCGGTCACCGGGGAGCTGTTTTTT. The chain employs TRBV27 and TRBJ2-2, with 11 bases identical to TRBD2. Germline V gene data show CDR1 as MNHEY and CDR2 as SMNVEV (reference sequence). CDR3 size: 17 residues. Germline trimming cut 6 bases from V and 4 bases from J; bases unmatched to any gene: 10.

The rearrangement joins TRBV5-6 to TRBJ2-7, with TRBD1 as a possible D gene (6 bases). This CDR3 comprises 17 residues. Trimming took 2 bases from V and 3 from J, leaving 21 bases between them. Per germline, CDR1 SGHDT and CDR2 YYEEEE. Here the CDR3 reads CASSFGFTGRYGYEQYF. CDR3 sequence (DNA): TGTGCCAGCAGCTTTGGTTTTACAGGGCGTTATGGCTACGAGCAGTACTTC.

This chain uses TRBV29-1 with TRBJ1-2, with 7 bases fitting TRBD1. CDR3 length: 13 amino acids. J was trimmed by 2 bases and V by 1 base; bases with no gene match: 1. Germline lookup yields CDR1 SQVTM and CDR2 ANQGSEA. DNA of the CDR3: TGCAGCGTTGAAGGGGGACAGAACTATGGCTACACCTTC. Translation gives CSVEGGQNYGYTF.

The CDR3 spells CASSHQDRLTGTEAFF. CDR3 bases: TGTGCCAGCAGCCACCAAGACAGGCTAACTGGCACTGAAGCTTTCTTT. The chain couples TRBV4-2 to TRBJ1-1, with TRBD1 as a possible D gene (6 bases). Germline CDR1 is LGHNA and CDR2 is YNFKEQ. This CDR3 contains 16 residues. V lost 3 bases and J 4 bases, leaving 18 bases between the germline ends.

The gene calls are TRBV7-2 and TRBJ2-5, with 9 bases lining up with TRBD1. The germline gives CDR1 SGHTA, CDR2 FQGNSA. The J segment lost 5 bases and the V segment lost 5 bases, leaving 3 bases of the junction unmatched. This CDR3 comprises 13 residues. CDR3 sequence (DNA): TGTGCCAGCAGCCCGACAGGGGGGGAGACCCAGTACTTC. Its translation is CASSPTGGETQYF.

CDR3 in DNA: TGTGCCAGCAAGGGAGTTTTGGATTCCGGGGAGCTGTTTTTT. This gives the protein CASKGVLDSGELFF. The V call is TRBV6-5, the J call TRBJ2-2; possibly TRBD2 for D (5 bases). CDR3 length equals 14 residues. From germline, CDR1 is MNHEY and CDR2 SVGAGI. V lost 7 bases and J 6 bases, leaving 15 bases between the germline ends.

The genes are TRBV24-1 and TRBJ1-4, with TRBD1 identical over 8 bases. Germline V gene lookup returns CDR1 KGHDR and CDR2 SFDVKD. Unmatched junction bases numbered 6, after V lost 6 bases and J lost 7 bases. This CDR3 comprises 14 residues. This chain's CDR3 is CATSPGTGGEKLFF. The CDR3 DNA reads TGTGCCACCAGTCCAGGGACAGGAGGTGAAAAACTGTTTTTT.

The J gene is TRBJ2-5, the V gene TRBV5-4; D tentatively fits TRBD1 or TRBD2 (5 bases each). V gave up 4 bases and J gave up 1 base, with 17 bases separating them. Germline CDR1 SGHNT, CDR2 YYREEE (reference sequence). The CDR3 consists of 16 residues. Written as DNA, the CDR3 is TGTGCCAGCAGCCTGGGGAGTGCAGGGCTCCAAGAGACCCAGTACTTC. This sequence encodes CASSLGSAGLQETQYF.

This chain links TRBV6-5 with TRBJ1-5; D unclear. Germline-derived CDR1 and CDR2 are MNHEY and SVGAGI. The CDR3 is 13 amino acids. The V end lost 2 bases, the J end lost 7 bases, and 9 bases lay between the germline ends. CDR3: CASSYREGQPQHF. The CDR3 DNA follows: TGTGCCAGCAGTTACAGGGAGGGCCAGCCCCAGCATTTT.

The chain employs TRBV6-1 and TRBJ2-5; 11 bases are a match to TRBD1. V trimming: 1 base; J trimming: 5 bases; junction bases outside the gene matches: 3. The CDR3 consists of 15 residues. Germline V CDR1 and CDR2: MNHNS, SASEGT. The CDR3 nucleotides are TGTGCCAGCAGTGAAGAGGACAGGGGGCGGGAGACCCAGTACTTC. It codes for CASSEEDRGRETQYF.

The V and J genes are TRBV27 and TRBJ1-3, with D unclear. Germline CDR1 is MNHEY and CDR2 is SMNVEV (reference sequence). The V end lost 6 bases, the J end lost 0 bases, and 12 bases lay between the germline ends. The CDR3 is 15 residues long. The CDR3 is CASRSPGGSGNTIYF. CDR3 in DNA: TGTGCCAGCAGATCCCCAGGAGGCTCTGGAAACACCATATATTTT.